Shown below are 30 T cell receptor beta chains from a single sample sequenced in a study of blood T cells in healthy people across ages (dated by TCRdb to the mid-2010s). The library relied on 5' RACE. Data came from an Illumina HiSeq 2500. A second PCR of about 6 to 11 cycles was performed with a sample-barcoded 5' primer and a J-beta primer mix. TCRdb reran the public reads through fastp at Q25 and MiXCR, keeping productive beta chains. One record per CDR3 amino acid sequence lists the most common genes and DNA. This sample holds about 1.1 million distinct CDR3 sequences; more than 30% were observed only once. 10% to 15% of the sample rests with the top ten. The material sequenced was blood. All receptors derive from a man between 18 and 35 years old in good health.

The chain employs TRBV10-3 and TRBJ1-1, with D possibly TRBD1 on 5 matching bases. V was trimmed by 8 bases and J by 6 bases, leaving 16 bases between them. The CDR3 has 13 residues. CDR1 ENHRY and CDR2 SYGVKD come from the germline V gene. The CDR3 sequence: CAIGGALEAEAFF. CDR3 bases: TGTGCCATCGGCGGGGCGTTGGAGGCTGAAGCTTTCTTT.

This chain connects TRBV27 to TRBJ2-7, with 8 bases matching TRBD1. The end of the DNA is better explained by TRBJ2-4, so the J call may be wrong. The CDR3 is 16 amino acids. Germline V gene data show CDR1 as MNHEY and CDR2 as SMNVEV (reference sequence). In nucleotides, the CDR3 is TGTGCCAGCAGTTTATCCCCGCAGGGGGCGATAAACATTCAGTACTTC. As protein: CASSLSPQGAINIQYF.

This clonotype was observed a few times. The chain employs TRBV3-1 and TRBJ2-6; weak D call: TRBD1 (5 bases). Looked up from germline, CDR1 is LGHDT and CDR2 is YNNKEL (reference sequence). Between the trimmed V and J ends, which lost 0 bases and 1 base, there was a span of 13 bases. CDR3 size: 18 residues. The CDR3 region is CASSQDRFDSSGANVLTF. The CDR3, as DNA: TGTGCCAGCAGCCAAGACCGGTTCGACAGTTCTGGGGCCAACGTCCTGACTTTC.

The chain recombines TRBV7-2 with TRBJ2-1; D gene ambiguous. Per germline, CDR1 SGHTA and CDR2 FQGNSA. The ends were cut back, 4 bases at V and 5 bases at J, with 18 bases in the middle. CDR3 length: 16 residues. CDR3: CASSWSVIPKDNEQFF. In nucleotides, the CDR3 is TGTGCCAGCAGCTGGAGCGTGATCCCAAAAGACAATGAGCAGTTCTTC.

J is TRBJ2-5 and V is TRBV11-2; D may be TRBD1 or TRBD2 (6 bases each). Trimming stripped 5 bases from V and 3 bases from J, with 13 bases between. In germline, CDR1 is SGHAT, CDR2 FQNNGV. The CDR3 sequence is 14 residues long. The CDR3 loop is CASSPRRGEETQYF. The CDR3 DNA reads as TGTGCCAGCAGCCCTAGGAGGGGGGAAGAGACCCAGTACTTC.

This clonotype was seen only a few times. The chain carries TRBV28 and TRBJ2-3; no reliable D call. The CDR3 runs to 14 residues. Trimming pared 3 bases from V and 5 bases from J, leaving 12 bases between. Germline V gives CDR1 MDHEN, CDR2 SYDVKM. CDR3 nucleotides: TGTGCCAGCAGTTTCGGGCCTGACCTAGATACGCAGTATTTT. Encoded protein: CASSFGPDLDTQYF. The whole variable domain, filled in from reference TRBV28 and TRBJ2-3, reads DVKVTQSSRYLVKRTGEKVFLECVQDMDHENMFWYRQDPGLGLRLIYFSYDVKMKEKGDIPEGYSVSREKKERFSLILESASTNQTSMYLCASSFGPDLDTQYFGPGTRLTVL.

The gene calls are TRBV10-3 and TRBJ2-3, with D perhaps matching TRBD2 (6 bases). The CDR3 sequence is 15 residues long. Germline V lookup: CDR1 ENHRY, CDR2 SYGVKD. Deletions cut 4 bases from V and 3 bases from J, with 14 bases between. The CDR3 is CAISGIGGSTDTQYF. The DNA of the CDR3 is TGTGCCATCAGTGGGATCGGGGGTTCTACAGATACGCAGTATTTT.

This clonotype was seen a handful of times. The rearrangement links TRBV7-2 to TRBJ1-1; D gene uncertain. Per germline, CDR1 SGHTA and CDR2 FQGNSA. Deletions cut 1 base from V and 6 bases from J, with 15 bases between. This CDR3 has 15 amino acids. The CDR3 DNA follows: TGTGCCAGCAGCTTAGTCACTTCGGCGGGCGCTGAAGCTTTCTTT. It is translated as CASSLVTSAGAEAFF.

The chain combines TRBV7-9 with TRBJ1-6, with D unclear. This CDR3 contains 14 residues. Trimming removed 5 bases at V and 9 bases at J, with 14 bases between. Germline V gives CDR1 SEHNR, CDR2 FQNEAQ (reference sequence). The CDR3 bases are TGTGCCAGCAGCCCGTTGATGTCTGTTTCACCCCTCCACTTT. Its protein product is CASSPLMSVSPLHF.

This clonotype was seen more than once but under ten times. J is TRBJ2-3 and V is TRBV7-2, with TRBD2 matching over 14 bases. Germline CDR1 and CDR2: SGHTA and FQGNSA. V dropped 5 bases and J dropped 5; count of bases not matched to a gene: 12. The CDR3 extends over 18 amino acids. CDR3 bases: TGTGCCAGCAGCCCAACTGATCCGGGACTAGCGGGAGTAGATACGCAGTATTTT. Amino acid sequence: CASSPTDPGLAGVDTQYF.

In its sample, this clonotype was seen a few times. The chain uses TRBV6-2 or TRBV6-3 and TRBJ1-1, with a tentative D call TRBD1 (5 bases). Trimming took off 7 bases at V and 4 bases at J, with 16 bases between the two ends. This CDR3 is 14 amino acids long. CDR1 is MNHEY and CDR2 is SVGEGT in the germline V gene. The DNA of the CDR3 is TGTGCCAGCACTGGATGGGGGTTCGGCACTGAAGCTTTCTTT. It translates to CASTGWGFGTEAFF.

This clonotype occurred many times. This chain uses TRBV29-1 with TRBJ2-4; 8 nucleotides match TRBD1. The CDR3 has 11 residues. Germline V gene lookup returns CDR1 SQVTM and CDR2 ANQGSEA. The V segment lost 5 bases and the J segment 12 bases; nucleotides outside the gene matches: 6. The CDR3 loop is CSVFLTGAQYF. In DNA, the CDR3 is TGCAGCGTTTTCCTGACAGGGGCTCAGTACTTC.

A word on this clonotype: A much more abundant neighbour one base away suggests this may be a read error. The chain combines TRBV7-8 with TRBJ2-4; 9 bases are a match to TRBD1. Matching the DNA end better, TRBJ2-5 makes the J call doubtful. The CDR3 is 15 residues long. Per the germline V gene, CDR1 is SGHVS and CDR2 is FQNEAQ. CDR3 amino acids: CASRAAGTGQETQYF. The CDR3 DNA reads as TGTGCCAGCAGGGCCGCCGGGACAGGGCAAGAGACCCAGTACTTC.

V gene TRBV20-1 combines with J gene TRBJ2-1, with D tentatively TRBD1 (6 bases). Per germline, CDR1 DFQATT and CDR2 SNEGSKA (reference sequence). Trimming took 4 bases from V and 0 from J, leaving 10 bases between them. This CDR3 has 14 residues. CDR3 residues: CSATGAGSYNEQFF. CDR3 sequence (DNA): TGCAGTGCTACAGGGGCCGGCTCCTACAATGAGCAGTTCTTC.

The V and J genes are TRBV20-1 and TRBJ2-5; 9 nucleotides agree with TRBD2. This CDR3 has 14 residues. Germline CDR1 reads DFQATT; CDR2 reads SNEGSKA (reference sequence). With 4 bases clipped from V and 4 bases from J, the junction kept 7 bases outside the gene matches. The CDR3 is CSAKLRGGLETQYF. In DNA form, the CDR3 reads TGCAGTGCTAAGTTGCGGGGGGGCCTAGAGACCCAGTACTTC.

This clonotype was observed a handful of times. The CDR3 loop reads CAWTGGIYGYTF. The CDR3 region has the DNA TGTGCCTGGACAGGGGGGATCTATGGCTACACCTTC. V gene TRBV30 combines with J gene TRBJ1-2; 7 bases fit TRBD1. Germline V gene sequence: CDR1 GTSNPN, CDR2 SVGIG (reference sequence). After removal of 4 bases from V and 4 bases from J, the junction contained 3 bases not matched to a gene. The CDR3 has 12 residues.

This chain connects TRBV5-1 to TRBJ2-6; D assignment may be TRBD1 or TRBD2 (5 bases each). CDR1 and CDR2 from the germline V gene are SGHRS and YFSETQ. The CDR3 is 15 amino acids. V was pared by 4 bases and J by 11 bases, with 19 bases between. CDR3 loop: CASSGRERMGHVLTF. CDR3 nucleotides: TGCGCCAGCAGCGGCAGGGAGAGAATGGGCCACGTCCTGACTTTC.

This sequence joins TRBV10-3 and TRBJ1-2; D is unresolved. The CDR3 runs 11 residues. Germline lookup yields CDR1 ENHRY and CDR2 SYGVKD. Trimming took 3 bases from V and 8 from J, leaving 7 bases between them. The CDR3 protein is CAISESHGYTF. Here the CDR3 DNA reads TGTGCCATCAGTGAAAGTCACGGCTACACCTTC.

This clonotype appeared a few times. The chain joins TRBV21-1 to TRBJ2-1; the table's D call of TRBD2 was not tested on the DNA. TRBV21-1 is an annotated pseudogene. This CDR3 contains 20 residues. The CDR3 sequence is CASSKVPSSGGGYSYNEQFF. The CDR3 coding sequence is TGTGCCAGCAGCAAAGTACCCTCTAGCGGGGGGGGTTACTCCTACAATGAGCAGTTCTTC.

The chain is built from TRBV7-9 and TRBJ2-1; no clear D. CDR1 and CDR2 (germline): SEHNR, FQNEAQ (reference sequence). The ends were cut back, 6 bases at V and 4 bases at J, with 16 bases in the middle. The CDR3 covers 15 residues. The CDR3 DNA reads TGTGCCAGCAGTTCAAGCCGGTTACCATACAATGAGCAGTTCTTC. This sequence encodes CASSSSRLPYNEQFF.

V is TRBV12-3 or TRBV12-4 and J is TRBJ2-3; D may match TRBD1 or TRBD2 (6 bases each). The CDR3 covers 14 residues. V lost 2 bases to trimming and J lost 6 bases, with 12 bases between them. This CDR3 reads CASSLLGGSDTQYF. The CDR3 bases are TGTGCCAGCAGTTTATTAGGGGGGTCGGATACGCAGTATTTT.

In DNA, the CDR3 is TGCGCCAGCAGCCAAGGAATTACAGGGAGTCCTGAAGCTTTCTTT. This translates into CASSQGITGSPEAFF. The V call is TRBV4-1, the J call TRBJ1-1; D may be TRBD1 (6 bases). V lost 1 base and J 6 bases, leaving 15 bases between the germline ends. The CDR3 has 15 amino acids. The germline V gene has CDR1 MGHRA and CDR2 YSYEKL.

This clonotype came up a few times. The chain recombines TRBV4-3 with TRBJ2-1; no clear D. The CDR3 runs 15 residues. In germline, CDR1 is LGHNA, CDR2 YSLEER. Trimming pared 0 bases from V and 4 bases from J, leaving 10 bases between. The CDR3, as DNA: TGCGCCAGCAGCCAAGATACCGGGTTGTACAATGAGCAGTTCTTC. Translation: CASSQDTGLYNEQFF.

The chain links TRBV2 to TRBJ1-2; 7 bases are a match to TRBD1. Germline assignment: CDR1 SNHLY and CDR2 FYNNEI. This CDR3 is built from 14 residues. V lost 2 bases to trimming and J lost 4 bases; unmatched junction nucleotides: 4. The CDR3 DNA is TGTGCCAGCAGTGAAAACAGGGGTACCTATGGCTACACCTTC. This encodes CASSENRGTYGYTF. The full variable domain, rest sourced from reference TRBV2 and TRBJ1-2, is EPEVTQTPSHQVTQMGQEVILRCVPISNHLYFYWYRQILGQKVEFLVSFYNNEISEKSEIFDDQFSVERPDGSNFTLKIRSTKLEDSAMYFCASSENRGTYGYTFGSGTRLTVV.

CDR3 coding DNA: TGCAGTGCCCTGGGGACAGGGATGGGGAGTACTGAAGCTTTCTTT. This sequence encodes CSALGTGMGSTEAFF. The chain is built from TRBV20-1 and TRBJ1-1; TRBD1 agrees at 9 bases. V shed 6 bases and J 5 bases; nucleotides not matched to a gene: 13. Looked up from germline, CDR1 is DFQATT and CDR2 is SNEGSKA (reference sequence). CDR3 length: 15 residues.

This clonotype turned up a few times. The rearrangement links TRBV4-1 to TRBJ2-4; D not certain. CDR3 size: 15 residues. V lost 0 bases to trimming and J lost 13 bases, with 19 bases between them. Germline CDR1 MGHRA, CDR2 YSYEKL. The CDR3 here is CASSQDSLGYAEQYF. The CDR3 DNA follows: TGCGCCAGCAGCCAAGATAGCCTGGGGTACGCGGAGCAGTACTTC.

This clonotype was seen only a few times. This sequence joins TRBV9 and TRBJ2-3; 8 bases fit TRBD2. With V trimmed by 0 bases and J by 10 bases, 4 bases remained unmatched. This CDR3 has 13 amino acids. Germline assignment: CDR1 SGDLS and CDR2 YYNGEE. Here the CDR3 reads CASSVDGRGSQYF. The CDR3 DNA follows: TGTGCCAGCAGCGTAGACGGGAGGGGTTCGCAGTATTTT.

This clonotype showed up many times. The V call is TRBV20-1, the J call TRBJ1-2; D is uncertain. V lost 3 bases and J 1 base, leaving 6 bases between the germline ends. The CDR3 loop spans 12 amino acids. The germline CDR1 and CDR2 sequences are DFQATT and SNEGSKA (reference sequence). The DNA of the CDR3 is TGCAGTGCTAGGGGGATTAACTATGGCTACACCTTC. Protein sequence: CSARGINYGYTF.

The chain joins TRBV29-1 to TRBJ2-3; TRBD1 matches 7 bases. This CDR3 region has 14 residues. The J segment lost 3 bases and the V segment lost 4 bases, leaving 7 bases of the junction unmatched. Germline-derived CDR1 and CDR2 are SQVTM and ANQGSEA. The CDR3 sequence is CSVGDDRETDTQYF. The CDR3 nucleotides read TGCAGCGTTGGGGACGACAGGGAAACAGATACGCAGTATTTT.

This clonotype was seen a handful of times. V and J are TRBV7-2 and TRBJ2-3, with D perhaps assigned TRBD1 or TRBD2 (5 bases each). CDR1 is SGHTA and CDR2 is FQGNSA in the germline V gene. The germline V and J ends were trimmed by 1 base and 1 base, with 12 bases remaining between them. This CDR3 spans 16 amino acids. The chain's CDR3 is CASSLEPGAGTDTQYF. The CDR3 DNA reads TGTGCCAGCAGCTTAGAACCCGGGGCTGGCACAGATACGCAGTATTTT.